Below, one TCR beta chain is given with its context. The data belong to a study of T-cell memory formation after mild COVID-19. Constant-segment primers and 5'RACE yielded cDNA libraries for TCR alpha and TCR beta, each carrying sample barcodes and UMIs. TCRdb itself ran the 5' RACE reads through MiXCR, one entry per CDR3 protein. Here the sample spans about 310,000 distinct CDR3 sequences, 15% being singletons. The CDR3 extends over 12 amino acids. CDR1 is KGHDR and CDR2 is SFDVKD in the germline V gene. Trimming shortened V by 2 bases and J by 7 bases, and 7 bases separated the two germline ends. Sequencing used PBMCs or a T cell subset sorted from them (not recorded which). The rearrangement uses TRBV24-1 and TRBJ1-2; possibly TRBD1 for D (6 bases). The sequence derives from a man aged 18-30 years who had mild COVID-19 (a few samples of this study predate the infection). Cell type and time point are not known. CDR3 loop: CATSDSGVGYTF. The CDR3 DNA sequence: TGTGCCACCAGTGATTCAGGGGTTGGCTACACCTTC.